The 4 T cell receptor beta chains reported below all come from one sample, sequenced in a study of cytomegalovirus exposure and HLA in healthy donors. With 60 Vbeta and 13 Jbeta primers, the PCR was carried out. TCRdb's table, derived via immunoSEQ multiplex PCR, lists solely in-frame clones and lacks some. The data show about 120,000 clones, around 81% seen once. The sample consisted of PBMCs. The receptors come from a woman in her 30s in good health and CMV-seronegative.

The CDR3, as DNA: TGTGCCAGCAGTGAAGATATGACAGAGTATCAGCCCCAGCATTTT. Its protein product is CASSEDMTEYQPQHF. The gene calls are TRBV6-1 and TRBJ1-5; tentatively, D is TRBD1 (5 bases). CDR1 MNHNS and CDR2 SASEGT come from the germline V gene. The CDR3 consists of 15 residues. Deletions cut 1 base from V and 5 bases from J, with 12 bases between.

J is TRBJ2-1 and V is TRBV5-1, with 14 positions matching TRBD2. J gave up 10 bases and V 4 bases, and 7 bases lay outside the gene matches. Germline CDR1 and CDR2: SGHRS and YFSETQ. CDR3 length: 15 amino acids. The CDR3 DNA reads TGCGCCAGCAGCCAGACTAGCGGGAGGGCCGAAGAGCAGTTCTTC. Translating it yields CASSQTSGRAEEQFF.

The V call is TRBV7-2, the J call TRBJ2-7; the D gene is possibly TRBD1 (6 bases). The CDR3 has 13 residues. Germline CDR1 SGHTA, CDR2 FQGNSA. V lost 4 bases and J 2 bases, leaving 9 bases between the germline ends. CDR3 nucleotides: TGTGCCAGCAGCTGGGGGCTTACCTACGAGCAGTACTTC. Amino acids: CASSWGLTYEQYF.

The chain employs TRBV4-1 and TRBJ1-1, with TRBD1 matching over 8 bases. V was clipped by 6 bases and J by 5 bases; unmatched bases: 8. This CDR3 is built from 14 residues. CDR1 and CDR2 from the germline V gene are MGHRA and YSYEKL. The CDR3 loop is CASSRTGPGTEAFF. The CDR3 coding sequence is TGCGCCAGCAGTCGGACAGGGCCGGGGACTGAAGCTTTCTTT.